Below, 30 T cell receptor beta chains from the same sample are listed, as sequenced in a study of T cell therapy after organ transplantation. Using immunoSEQ multiplex PCR, the repertoire was profiled, and TCRdb retains in-frame clones only, with some absent. The sample yields some 48,000 clones, about 94% seen once. These receptors have no identified antigens. The sequences come from CD8+ T cells from blood, collected before autologous CMV-specific T cell therapy. The source of these receptors is a human patient who had received a solid organ transplant and had CMV disease.

This chain uses TRBV30 with TRBJ2-1; possible D gene TRBD2, 7 bases. This CDR3 is 13 amino acids long. With 3 bases removed from V and 6 bases from J, the gap between germline ends came to 12 bases. Germline CDR1 GTSNPN, CDR2 SVGIG (reference sequence). The CDR3 region is CAWRLGGPNEQFF. The CDR3 nucleotides are TGTGCCTGGAGACTGGGGGGGCCCAATGAGCAGTTCTTC.

V gene TRBV6-5 combines with J gene TRBJ2-7, with 7 bases fitting TRBD1. CDR1 and CDR2 from the germline V gene are MNHEY and SVGAGI. V was pared by 4 bases and J by 1 base, with 7 bases of the junction left unmatched. The CDR3 covers 15 residues. In nucleotides, the CDR3 is TGTGCCAGCAGTTTTTATGACAGGGCGTCCTACGAGCAGTACTTC. This translates into CASSFYDRASYEQYF.

This chain joins TRBV27 and TRBJ2-4, with D tentatively TRBD1 (6 bases). Deletions cut 10 bases from V and 1 base from J, with 26 bases between. The germline V gene has CDR1 MNHEY and CDR2 SMNVEV (reference sequence). The CDR3 loop spans 18 amino acids. The CDR3 nucleotides read TGTGCCACCTCCCGAGACAGGAGACTCCCCGGGGCCAAAAACATTCAGTACTTC. Its translation: CATSRDRRLPGAKNIQYF.

The J gene is TRBJ2-7, the V gene TRBV2, with D tentatively TRBD1 or TRBD2 (5 bases each). The CDR3 runs 13 residues. Trimming removed 6 bases from V and 5 bases from J, with 14 bases in between. Looked up from germline, CDR1 is SNHLY and CDR2 is FYNNEI. CDR3 coding DNA: TGTGCCAGCAGCGCGGTGGGGGTTGACGAGCAGTACTTC. It yields the protein CASSAVGVDEQYF.

The chain uses TRBV11-2 and TRBJ2-7; the D gene is possibly TRBD1 (6 bases). Germline assignment: CDR1 SGHAT and CDR2 FQNNGV. Deletions cut 3 bases from V and 3 bases from J, with 12 bases between. This CDR3 is 14 amino acids long. In DNA form, the CDR3 reads TGTGCCAGCAGCTTTACAGGGAAGGGCTACGAGCAGTACTTC. This codes for CASSFTGKGYEQYF.

The V and J genes are TRBV6-4 and TRBJ2-7; 7 bases align to TRBD1. CDR3 length equals 15 residues. With 6 bases clipped from V and 8 bases from J, the junction kept 16 bases outside the gene matches. Germline CDR1 is MRHNA and CDR2 is SNTAGT. Here the CDR3 DNA reads TGTGCCAGCAGCGAAAAAGACAGGGCCCCGCTGCAGCAGTACTTC. It translates to CASSEKDRAPLQQYF.

The chain recombines TRBV29-1 with TRBJ1-2; 7 nucleotides align to TRBD1. V lost 6 bases, J lost 7 bases, and 11 bases stayed unmatched. The germline V gene encodes CDR1 SQVTM and CDR2 ANQGSEA. The CDR3 runs 13 residues. CDR3 DNA sequence: TGCAGCGTGGACCTGACAGGGAAGAGTGGCTACACCTTC. Protein sequence: CSVDLTGKSGYTF.

The chain couples TRBV13 to TRBJ2-5; 9 bases map to TRBD2. The J call is doubtful: the DNA matches TRBJ2-7 better. This CDR3 has 16 amino acids. Germline V gives CDR1 PRHDT, CDR2 FYEKMQ (reference sequence). The CDR3 DNA is TGTGCCAGCAGCCTACCCCCCGGCGGGGGGGCTCACGAGCAGTACTTC. Its protein is CASSLPPGGGAHEQYF.

The J gene is TRBJ2-6, the V gene TRBV27; D is possibly TRBD1 (6 bases). The V gene lost 3 bases and the J gene lost 3 bases, with 12 bases spanning the gap. CDR1 MNHEY and CDR2 SMNVEV come from the germline V gene (reference sequence). The CDR3 totals 16 residues. The CDR3: CASSFVRGVGANVLTF. The CDR3 DNA reads as TGTGCCAGCAGTTTTGTCAGGGGTGTTGGGGCCAACGTCCTGACTTTC. Based on the CDR3 plus reference TRBV27 and TRBJ2-6, the full variable domain is EAQVTQNPRYLITVTGKKLTVTCSQNMNHEYMSWYRQDPGLGLRQIYYSMNVEVTDKGDVPEGYKVSRKEKRNFPLILESPSPNQTSLYFCASSFVRGVGANVLTFGAGSRLTVL.

This chain links TRBV7-8 with TRBJ2-1; D is undetermined. CDR3 length equals 16 residues. Germline CDR1 reads SGHVS; CDR2 reads FQNEAQ. V lost 1 base to trimming and J lost 0 bases, with 10 bases between them. DNA for the CDR3: TGTGCCAGCAGCTTAGTGTCTTTTTACTCCTACAATGAGCAGTTCTTC. It translates to CASSLVSFYSYNEQFF. Full variable domain (remainder filled in from reference TRBV7-8 and TRBJ2-1): GAGVSQSPRYKVAKRGQDVALRCDPISGHVSLFWYQQALGQGPEFLTYFQNEAQLDKSGLPSDRFFAERPEGSVSTLKIQRTQQEDSAVYLCASSLVSFYSYNEQFFGPGTRLTVL.

J is TRBJ1-2 and V is TRBV7-9; the D is unclear. Germline V gives CDR1 SEHNR, CDR2 FQNEAQ (reference sequence). CDR3 size: 17 residues. V was cut by 3 bases and J by 7 bases, with 24 bases left in between. The CDR3 DNA reads as TGTGCCAGCAGCTTGGTTGGCAGGCGGGCGGAGGCACTTGGCTACACCTTC. As protein: CASSLVGRRAEALGYTF.

The rearrangement links TRBV29-1 to TRBJ2-7, with 8 bases matching TRBD2. V lost 1 base, J lost 2 bases, and 10 bases stayed unmatched. Germline CDR1 SQVTM, CDR2 ANQGSEA. The CDR3 runs to 16 residues. The chain's CDR3 is CSVEGVQAGAAYEQYF. The CDR3 region has the DNA TGCAGCGTTGAAGGAGTCCAAGCGGGAGCTGCCTACGAGCAGTACTTC.

The V and J genes are TRBV11-2 and TRBJ2-1, with TRBD2 identical over 10 bases. The CDR3 extends over 15 amino acids. CDR1 is SGHAT and CDR2 is FQNNGV in the germline V gene. After removal of 2 bases from V and 7 bases from J, the junction contained 5 bases not matched to a gene. For the CDR3, the DNA is TGTGCCAGCAGCTTACAAGCGGGAGGGCTGAATGAGCAGTTCTTC. This sequence encodes CASSLQAGGLNEQFF.

This clone was picked up one time. The V gene is TRBV12-5, the J gene TRBJ2-7; 7 bases align to TRBD2. The V gene end was trimmed by 6 bases and the J gene end by 2 bases; junction bases not matched to a gene: 7. Germline V lookup: CDR1 LGHNT, CDR2 FRNRAP. The CDR3 sequence is 14 residues long. The CDR3 spells CASGFIAGTYEQYF. The CDR3 coding sequence is TGTGCTAGTGGCTTTATAGCGGGCACCTACGAGCAGTACTTC.

Judged by abundance, this clone is medium-sized. The V gene is TRBV7-7, the J gene TRBJ2-1; TRBD1 or TRBD2 may be the D gene (5 bases each). CDR1 SSHAT and CDR2 FNYEAQ come from the germline V gene (reference sequence). Trimming stripped 5 bases from V and 9 bases from J, with 17 bases between. This CDR3 has 14 amino acids. The chain's CDR3 is CASSPGRSWVEQFF. CDR3 nucleotides: TGTGCCAGCAGCCCGGGACGCTCTTGGGTTGAGCAGTTCTTC.

This sequence joins TRBV6-5 and TRBJ2-1; D is ambiguous. Deletions cut 3 bases from V and 0 bases from J, with 12 bases between. The CDR3 sequence is 16 residues long. Germline V gene lookup returns CDR1 MNHEY and CDR2 SVGAGI. CDR3 amino acids: CASSYFPGSSYNEQFF. DNA for the CDR3: TGTGCCAGCAGTTATTTTCCGGGTAGCTCCTACAATGAGCAGTTCTTC.

This chain connects TRBV18 to TRBJ1-3; D uncertain. With 3 bases removed from V and 0 bases from J, the gap between germline ends came to 12 bases. Germline values: CDR1 KGHSH, CDR2 LQKENI. The CDR3 has 16 amino acids. CDR3 amino acids: CASSPATLSSGNTIYF. The CDR3 region has the DNA TGTGCCAGCTCACCCGCAACTCTGAGCTCTGGAAACACCATATATTTT.

This chain links TRBV21-1 with TRBJ1-5; whether TRBD1, the table's D call, matches the DNA was not checked. TRBV21-1 is marked as a pseudogene. CDR3 size: 15 residues. Here the CDR3 reads CAFHEGARSNQPQHF. As DNA, the CDR3 is TGTGCCTTCCACGAGGGGGCGCGGAGCAATCAGCCCCAGCATTTT.

This chain's CDR3 is CASSGDLRDRGETQYF. CDR3 sequence (DNA): TGTGCCAGCAGTGGGGACCTCCGGGACAGGGGAGAGACCCAGTACTTC. The genes are TRBV2 and TRBJ2-5, with 10 bases matching TRBD1. CDR1 is SNHLY and CDR2 is FYNNEI in the germline V gene. The junction had 9 bases not matched to a gene; V was cut back by 4 bases and J by 4 bases. This CDR3 spans 16 amino acids.

The rearrangement joins TRBV19 to TRBJ2-3; D is possibly TRBD1 or TRBD2 (5 bases each). Germline-derived CDR1 and CDR2 are LNHDA and SQIVND (reference sequence). With 1 base removed from V and 1 base from J, the gap between germline ends came to 15 bases. The CDR3 sequence is 17 residues long. The CDR3, as DNA: TGTGCCAGTAGTATAGTCTTTCAGAGGGGTGGCACAGATACGCAGTATTTT. Translating gives CASSIVFQRGGTDTQYF. The complete variable domain, with remaining parts taken from reference TRBV19 and TRBJ2-3, reads DGGITQSPKYLFRKEGQNVTLSCEQNLNHDAMYWYRQDPGQGLRLIYYSQIVNDFQKGDIAEGYSVSREKKESFPLTVTSAQKNPTAFYLCASSIVFQRGGTDTQYFGPGTRLTVL.

This chain connects TRBV27 to TRBJ1-5, with a possible D match to TRBD1 (6 bases). Trimming left V 5 bases short and J 5 bases short, with 13 bases between. The germline CDR1 and CDR2 sequences are MNHEY and SMNVEV (reference sequence). This CDR3 contains 14 residues. CDR3 region: CASSPDRFYQPQHF. The CDR3 bases are TGTGCCAGCAGTCCCGACAGGTTTTATCAGCCCCAGCATTTT.

The J gene is TRBJ2-2, the V gene TRBV6-5, with D maybe TRBD1 (6 bases). This CDR3 has 15 residues. Germline V gene data show CDR1 as MNHEY and CDR2 as SVGAGI. V lost 2 bases and J 6 bases, leaving 13 bases between the germline ends. Written as DNA, the CDR3 is TGTGCCAGCAGTTACGTACAGGGCGGCCCCGGGGAGCTGTTTTTT. It specifies CASSYVQGGPGELFF.

As to this clone: The same CDR3 can be traced to other DNA sequences in this sample. The rearrangement uses TRBV7-9 and TRBJ1-1; perhaps TRBD1 as D (6 bases). Germline lookup yields CDR1 SEHNR and CDR2 FQNEAQ (reference sequence). Trimming removed 1 base from V and 1 base from J, with 7 bases in between. CDR3 length: 14 amino acids. This CDR3 reads CASSLGRGNTEAFF. The CDR3 coding sequence is TGTGCCAGCAGCTTAGGCAGGGGGAACACTGAAGCTTTCTTT. The whole variable domain, remainder taken from reference TRBV7-9 and TRBJ1-1, is DTGVSQNPRHKITKRGQNVTFRCDPISEHNRLYWYRQTLGQGPEFLTYFQNEAQLEKSRLLSDRFSAERPKGSFSTLEIQRTEQGDSAMYLCASSLGRGNTEAFFGQGTRLTVV.

V gene TRBV7-6 combines with J gene TRBJ2-7, with D possibly being TRBD1 (6 bases). The CDR3 length is 15 residues. Between the trimmed V and J ends, which lost 1 base and 7 bases, there was a span of 17 bases. The V gene's germline CDR1 is SGHVS and CDR2 FNYEAQ. The CDR3 reads CASSLEVGQGWEQYF. CDR3 in DNA: TGTGCCAGCAGCTTAGAGGTGGGGCAGGGGTGGGAGCAGTACTTC.

The chain joins TRBV5-1 to TRBJ2-7; 9 nucleotides line up with TRBD2. The CDR3 is 16 residues long. Germline V gene lookup returns CDR1 SGHRS and CDR2 YFSETQ. Trimming removed 4 bases from V and 1 base from J; junction bases left unmatched: 9. CDR3 protein: CASSPGLAGRSYEQYF. The CDR3 region has the DNA TGCGCCAGCAGCCCGGGACTAGCTGGCAGGTCCTACGAGCAGTACTTC.

V is TRBV19 and J is TRBJ2-1; D not certain. CDR3 length: 11 residues. Trimming cost V 5 bases and J 4 bases, with 3 bases left between them. The germline V gene encodes CDR1 LNHDA and CDR2 SQIVND (reference sequence). DNA for the CDR3: TGTGCCAGTAGTTATTACAATGAGCAGTTCTTC. Protein product: CASSYYNEQFF.

This clone is a singleton in its sample. This chain uses TRBV27 with TRBJ2-2; D unresolved. CDR1 and CDR2 (germline): MNHEY, SMNVEV (reference sequence). CDR3 length: 14 amino acids. Trimming took off 5 bases at V and 1 base at J, with 8 bases between the two ends. The CDR3 spells CASSPVGNTGELFF. In nucleotides, the CDR3 is TGTGCCAGCAGTCCCGTTGGGAACACCGGGGAGCTGTTTTTT.

V usage is TRBV6-5 and J usage is TRBJ1-5, with a possible D match to TRBD1 (5 bases). V lost 0 bases and J 3 bases, leaving 9 bases between the germline ends. The CDR3 spans 15 residues. Germline CDR1 is MNHEY and CDR2 is SVGAGI. As DNA, the CDR3 is TGTGCCAGCAGTTACTCGGGGCAGGTCAATCAGCCCCAGCATTTT. This gives the protein CASSYSGQVNQPQHF.

V and J are TRBV5-4 and TRBJ1-2; no clear D gene. This CDR3 has 13 residues. The V gene's germline CDR1 is SGHNT and CDR2 YYREEE (reference sequence). V lost 3 bases and J 3 bases, leaving 9 bases between the germline ends. CDR3 DNA sequence: TGTGCCAGCAGCTCCGGATACGACTATGGCTACACCTTC. Protein: CASSSGYDYGYTF.

This rearrangement joins TRBV4-2 to TRBJ2-1; unclear D gene. V lost 0 bases, J lost 6 bases, and 6 bases lay in between. Germline lookup yields CDR1 LGHNA and CDR2 YNFKEQ. The CDR3 consists of 13 residues. The CDR3 sequence is CASSQERSNEQFF. The CDR3, as DNA: TGTGCCAGCAGCCAAGAGAGAAGCAATGAGCAGTTCTTC.